What follows is one T cell receptor beta chain and its context. Its target is not known. CDR3 length: 15 amino acids. Germline loops: CDR1 SGHVS, CDR2 FNYEAQ. Between the trimmed V and J ends, which lost 5 bases and 3 bases, there was a span of 16 bases. Time point in this sample: blood 4 weeks post-SBRT, at nephrectomy. Treatment denoted: 15 Gy SBRT to primary tumor, nephrectomy 4 weeks later. Nephrectomy followed 15 Gy stereotactic body radiation by 4 weeks. The assay was immunoSEQ multiplex PCR, and TCRdb's table has in-frame clones only and misses some. The sample records about 62,000 clones, 60% to 85% being singletons. This record comes from a study of radiation and T cells in renal cell carcinoma. Study-level results: Pretreatment tumor biopsies were lacking, so baseline clonotypes are unknown. In blood, top tumor clones expanded by 2 weeks, shrinking by 4.

The chain is built from TRBV7-6 and TRBJ1-1; TRBD1 is a possible D gene (6 bases). This clonotype was obtained from a man in his sixties with renal cell carcinoma. Specimen: blood, collected from a patient whose treatment included radiotherapy and nephrectomy. This CDR3 is CASSVRQADYTEAFF. In DNA, the CDR3 is TGTGCCAGCAGCGTACGACAGGCGGACTACACTGAAGCTTTCTTT.